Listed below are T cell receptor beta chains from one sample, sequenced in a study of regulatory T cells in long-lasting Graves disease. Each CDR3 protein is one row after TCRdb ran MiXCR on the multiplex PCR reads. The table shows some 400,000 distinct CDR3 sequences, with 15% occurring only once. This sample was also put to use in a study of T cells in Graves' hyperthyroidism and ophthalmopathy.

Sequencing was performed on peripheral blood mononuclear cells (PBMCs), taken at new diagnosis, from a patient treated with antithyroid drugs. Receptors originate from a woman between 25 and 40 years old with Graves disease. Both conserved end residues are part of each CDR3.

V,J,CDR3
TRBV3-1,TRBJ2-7,CASSQGLTSEQYF
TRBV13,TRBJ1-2,CASSVESNYGYTF
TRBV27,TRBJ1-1,CASRAGGRVTEAFF
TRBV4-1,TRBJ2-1,CASSQGTRSSYNEQFF
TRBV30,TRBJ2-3,CACSTSGFTDTQYF
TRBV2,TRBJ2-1,CASSLTRGSDNEQFF
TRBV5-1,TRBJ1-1,CASSLHPQGSTEAFF
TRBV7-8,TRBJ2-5,CASSHLNGPQETQYF
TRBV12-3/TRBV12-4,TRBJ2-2,CASSFAGNTGELFF
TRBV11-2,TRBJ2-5,CASSLGSAGMRETQYF
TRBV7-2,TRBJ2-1,CASSSGGGGLVQRESPDEQFF
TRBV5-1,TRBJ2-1,CASGQGGKQFF
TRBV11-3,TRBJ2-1,CASSYIIQVGSYNEQFF
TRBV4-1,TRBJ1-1,CASSQRSRTGHTEAFF
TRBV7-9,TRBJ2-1,CASSSRSSGSSYNEQFF
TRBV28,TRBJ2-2,CASSLGTTNTGELFF
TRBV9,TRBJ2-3,CASSVAGAGGVPDTQYF
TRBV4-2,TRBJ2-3,CASSQDQREFTDTQYF
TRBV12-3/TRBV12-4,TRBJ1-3,CASSPSGTSGNTIYF
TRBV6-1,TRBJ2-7,CASSLRSGREYF
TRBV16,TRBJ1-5,CASSSGGRGGNQPQHF
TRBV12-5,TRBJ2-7,CASGSLYEQYF
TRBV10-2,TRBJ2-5,CASRDTQETQYF
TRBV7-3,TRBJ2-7,CASSSGTTATEQYF
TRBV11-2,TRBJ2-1,CASSLDGGPIEQFF
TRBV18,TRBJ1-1,CASWEGENTEAFF
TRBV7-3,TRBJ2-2,CASSPVRFGGELFF
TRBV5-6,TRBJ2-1,CASSIGDTDYNGQFF
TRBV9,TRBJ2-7,CASSVDGSYEQYF
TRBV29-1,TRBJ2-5,CSVGRLAGELTQYF
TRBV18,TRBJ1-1,CASSPAAQEAFF
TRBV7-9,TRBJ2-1,CASSLGGGGNYNEQFF
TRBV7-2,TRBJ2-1,CASSLGLHLTTAARFF
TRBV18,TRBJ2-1,CASSPPGGNEQFF